This entry concerns a single T cell receptor beta chain. Quantitative 5'-RACE with molecular barcodes produced the TCR beta libraries. TCRdb re-called the 5' RACE reads with MiXCR, one entry per CDR3 protein. The sample contains about 340,000 distinct CDR3 sequences, approximately 14% of which appear only once. This specimen comes from a study of CD8 T cells in ankylosing spondylitis. CDR1 and CDR2 from the germline V gene are SGHRS and YFSETQ. Trimming removed 4 bases from V and 3 bases from J; junction bases left unmatched: 14. The CDR3 runs 17 residues. The V gene is TRBV5-1, the J gene TRBJ2-7, with 9 bases that match TRBD2. The sequence was collected from a male donor with ankylosing spondylitis or in good health (not recorded which). Sequences were obtained from blood, either unsorted or a sorted T cell fraction (not recorded which). CDR3 protein: CASSASLTSGGNYEQYF. Here the CDR3 DNA reads TGCGCCAGCAGCGCGTCCCTGACTAGCGGAGGAAACTACGAGCAGTACTTC. Looking up the rest from reference TRBV5-1 and TRBJ2-7 gives the full variable domain: KAGVTQTPRYLIKTRGQQVTLSCSPISGHRSVSWYQQTPGQGLQFLFEYFSETQRNKGNFPGRFSGRQFSNSRSEMNVSTLELGDSALYLCASSASLTSGGNYEQYFGPGTRLTVT.